This T cell receptor beta chain is from a study of CD8 T cells in Susac syndrome. With regard to this clonotype: Its antigen is unidentified.

RNA was extracted with the RNeasy kit, and a quantity of roughly 0.5 to 1 ug was reverse transcribed using random hexamers. It was immunoSEQ multiplex PCR that amplified TCR beta CDR3 across 54 Vbeta and 13 Jbeta. Each CDR3 protein is one row after TCRdb ran MiXCR on the immunoSEQ multiplex PCR reads. The sample yields approximately 210,000 distinct CDR3 sequences, 95% seen once. Broader study findings: It was acknowledged in the study that its TCR sequencing and HLA analysis involved a relatively small number of individuals.

Multiple sclerosis controls were treatment-naive patients with stable or active relapsing-remitting disease. This CDR3 spans 14 amino acids. Trimming shortened V by 3 bases and J by 1 base, and 8 bases separated the two germline ends. Germline lookup yields CDR1 LNHNV and CDR2 YYDKDF (reference sequence). What was sequenced was CD4+ T cells from PBMCs. The origin of this receptor is a human donor with multiple sclerosis. The chain has TRBV15 and TRBJ2-3, with D unclear. DNA of the CDR3: TGTGCCACCAGCAGTCTGGCAGGCACAGATACGCAGTATTTT. Amino acid sequence: CATSSLAGTDTQYF. Filled out from reference TRBV15 and TRBJ2-3, the complete variable domain reads DAMVIQNPRYQVTQFGKPVTLSCSQTLNHNVMYWYQQKSSQAPKLLFHYYDKDFNNEADTPDNFQSRRPNTSFCFLDIRSPGLGDTAMYLCATSSLAGTDTQYFGPGTRLTVL.